Following are 22 T cell receptor beta chains from one sample sequenced in a study of cytomegalovirus exposure and HLA in healthy donors. The study ran its PCR with 60 Vbeta and 13 Jbeta primers. Sequencing was performed with immunoSEQ multiplex PCR; in TCRdb, only in-frame clones are kept and a portion is missing. There are under 200,000 clones in the sample; 75% to 90% occur only once, and approximately 8.5% lies in the top ten. The sample consisted of PBMCs. The receptors were sampled from a man younger than 35 in good health and CMV-seropositive.

This rearrangement joins TRBV19 to TRBJ1-1; D possibly corresponds to TRBD1 (6 bases). CDR3 length: 16 residues. In germline, CDR1 is LNHDA, CDR2 SQIVND (reference sequence). Trimming left V 8 bases short and J 5 bases short, with 24 bases between. CDR3: CASGPIPGATMTEAFF. The CDR3 nucleotides are TGTGCCAGTGGACCGATTCCAGGGGCCACAATGACTGAAGCTTTCTTT. The complete variable domain, with remaining parts taken from reference TRBV19 and TRBJ1-1, reads DGGITQSPKYLFRKEGQNVTLSCEQNLNHDAMYWYRQDPGQGLRLIYYSQIVNDFQKGDIAEGYSVSREKKESFPLTVTSAQKNPTAFYLCASGPIPGATMTEAFFGQGTRLTVV.

The chain employs TRBV18 and TRBJ2-3; 9 bases are shared with TRBD1. Germline values: CDR1 KGHSH, CDR2 LQKENI. This CDR3 spans 15 amino acids. V trimming: 2 bases; J trimming: 6 bases; junction bases outside the gene matches: 6. The DNA of the CDR3 is TGTGCCAGCTCACCAGGACAGGGGATAACTGATACGCAGTATTTT. The encoded protein is CASSPGQGITDTQYF.

This clone was detected only once. The chain uses TRBV6-5 and TRBJ2-5; 7 bases map to TRBD1. The end of the DNA aligns better with TRBJ2-7, so the J call may be wrong. The CDR3 is 15 amino acids. Germline loops: CDR1 MNHEY, CDR2 SVGAGI. The CDR3 DNA reads as TGTGCCAGCAGTTACTCCCCGGGACAGACCTACGAGCAGTACTTC. Its translation is CASSYSPGQTYEQYF.

V is TRBV5-1 and J is TRBJ2-1, with 10 nucleotides matching TRBD2. The CDR3 is 15 residues long. CDR1 and CDR2 from the germline V gene are SGHRS and YFSETQ. The V and J ends lost 0 bases and 8 bases, in that order; junction bases with no gene match: 5. CDR3 protein: CASSLDSSGGDEQFF. As DNA, the CDR3 is TGCGCCAGCAGCTTGGATTCTAGCGGGGGCGATGAGCAGTTCTTC.

V and J are TRBV6-1 and TRBJ2-7; the match to TRBD2 covers 12 bases. V lost 5 bases, J lost 3 bases, and 5 bases stayed unmatched. The CDR3 totals 15 residues. Germline V gene lookup returns CDR1 MNHNS and CDR2 SASEGT. The CDR3, as DNA: TGTGCCAGCAGTCATACTAGCGGGGGGAGCTACGAGCAGTACTTC. This translates into CASSHTSGGSYEQYF.

The chain uses TRBV10-3 and TRBJ1-3; the match to TRBD1 covers 9 bases. The CDR3 is made up of 15 amino acids. The V and J ends lost 4 bases and 3 bases, in that order; junction bases with no gene match: 4. Germline CDR1 is ENHRY and CDR2 is SYGVKD. The CDR3 reads CAISGTGGGGNTIYF. Here the CDR3 DNA reads TGTGCCATCAGTGGAACAGGGGGCGGTGGAAACACCATATATTTT.

V and J are TRBV6-1 and TRBJ1-4, with a possible D match to TRBD1 (6 bases). CDR1 and CDR2 from the germline V gene are MNHNS and SASEGT. The length of the CDR3 is 12 residues. With 8 bases removed from V and 8 bases from J, the gap between germline ends came to 12 bases. The CDR3 here is CASGWTAEKLFF. For the CDR3, the DNA is TGTGCCAGCGGGTGGACAGCCGAAAAACTGTTTTTT.

The CDR3 protein is CASSGGQYYGYTF. CDR3 bases: TGTGCCAGCAGCGGCGGACAGTACTATGGCTACACCTTC. V and J are TRBV7-9 and TRBJ1-2; D may be TRBD1 (6 bases). The length of the CDR3 is 13 residues. Trimming stripped 5 bases from V and 3 bases from J, with 10 bases between. Germline values: CDR1 SEHNR, CDR2 FQNEAQ (reference sequence).

This chain joins TRBV5-4 and TRBJ1-4; 8 bases align to TRBD1. The germline gives CDR1 SGHNT, CDR2 YYREEE (reference sequence). This CDR3 comprises 14 residues. Losses at the gene ends were 2 bases for V and 8 bases for J; bases not matched to a gene: 5. The CDR3 region has the DNA TGTGCCAGCAGCTTCGAGACAGGGGACGAAAAACTGTTTTTT. Translated: CASSFETGDEKLFF.

This clone occurred a few times. The chain employs TRBV4-1 and TRBJ2-7; D possibly corresponds to TRBD2 (5 bases). The CDR3 loop spans 14 amino acids. Germline V CDR1 and CDR2: MGHRA, YSYEKL. Trimming shortened V by 1 base and J by 3 bases, and 10 bases separated the two germline ends. CDR3 region: CASSQVEGYYEQYF. CDR3 nucleotide sequence: TGCGCCAGCAGCCAAGTTGAGGGTTACTACGAGCAGTACTTC.

This chain joins TRBV2 and TRBJ1-5, with D possibly being TRBD1 (5 bases). Germline-derived CDR1 and CDR2 are SNHLY and FYNNEI. The CDR3 is 16 amino acids. The V end lost 4 bases, the J end lost 6 bases, and 19 bases lay between the germline ends. The CDR3 region is CASSVVAREFGQPQHF. Here the CDR3 DNA reads TGTGCCAGCAGTGTCGTCGCCAGGGAATTTGGTCAGCCCCAGCATTTT.

This clone was found a few times. The genes are TRBV5-1 and TRBJ2-7; 9 nucleotides line up with TRBD2. With 4 bases clipped from V and 4 bases from J, the junction kept 9 bases outside the gene matches. Germline V gives CDR1 SGHRS, CDR2 YFSETQ. This CDR3 has 15 amino acids. CDR3 loop: CASSQLAGGLYEQYF. Written as DNA, the CDR3 is TGCGCCAGCAGCCAGCTGGCGGGGGGGCTTTACGAGCAGTACTTC. The whole variable domain, filled in from reference TRBV5-1 and TRBJ2-7, reads KAGVTQTPRYLIKTRGQQVTLSCSPISGHRSVSWYQQTPGQGLQFLFEYFSETQRNKGNFPGRFSGRQFSNSRSEMNVSTLELGDSALYLCASSQLAGGLYEQYFGPGTRLTVT.

The chain carries TRBV5-1 and TRBJ2-1, with D possibly matching TRBD1 (6 bases). CDR3 length: 16 residues. V was clipped by 3 bases and J by 2 bases, with 15 bases between them. Germline V gives CDR1 SGHRS, CDR2 YFSETQ. The CDR3 protein is CASSSTGIGTYNEQFF. CDR3 nucleotide sequence: TGCGCCAGCAGCTCAACAGGGATAGGAACCTACAATGAGCAGTTCTTC.

The genes are TRBV29-1 and TRBJ1-5, with 10 bases fitting TRBD1. The CDR3 covers 14 residues. The V segment lost 5 bases and the J segment 3 bases; nucleotides outside the gene matches: 4. The V gene's germline CDR1 is SQVTM and CDR2 ANQGSEA. Here the CDR3 reads CSVRTGGINQPQHF. CDR3 nucleotide sequence: TGCAGCGTTAGGACAGGGGGTATCAATCAGCCCCAGCATTTT.

The chain employs TRBV7-2 and TRBJ2-7; 10 nucleotides align to TRBD1. The CDR3 totals 16 residues. V shed 4 bases and J 4 bases; nucleotides not matched to a gene: 10. Germline-derived CDR1 and CDR2 are SGHTA and FQGNSA. The CDR3 protein is CASSYMGQGSYYEQYF. DNA for the CDR3: TGTGCCAGCAGCTATATGGGACAGGGGTCCTATTACGAGCAGTACTTC.

The CDR3 sequence is CASSLILGTGKHGYTF. CDR3 nucleotides: TGTGCCAGCAGCTTAATACTAGGGACAGGGAAGCATGGCTACACCTTC. The rearrangement joins TRBV7-2 to TRBJ1-2; 9 nucleotides match TRBD1. With V trimmed by 2 bases and J by 6 bases, 10 bases remained unmatched. This CDR3 is 16 amino acids long. Germline loops: CDR1 SGHTA, CDR2 FQGNSA.

V gene TRBV18 combines with J gene TRBJ1-1; 9 bases are shared with TRBD1. With 4 bases clipped from V and 6 bases from J, the junction kept 6 bases outside the gene matches. The CDR3 runs 14 residues. Per the germline V gene, CDR1 is KGHSH and CDR2 is LQKENI. The CDR3 coding sequence is TGTGCCAGCTCACAGAACAGGGGGCGGGCTGAAGCTTTCTTT. Protein product: CASSQNRGRAEAFF.

This clone has a single count. The chain employs TRBV9 and TRBJ2-2; maybe TRBD2 (6 bases). Germline CDR1 and CDR2: SGDLS and YYNGEE. Trimming cost V 0 bases and J 6 bases, with 15 bases left between them. The CDR3 extends over 16 amino acids. CDR3 bases: TGTGCCAGCAGCGTAGGTAGTGGAGGGGCGGCCGGGGAGCTGTTTTTT. It is translated as CASSVGSGGAAGELFF.

This clone appeared a single time. As DNA, the CDR3 is TGTGCCAGCAGTGTCCGGGACAGGGAAGATGGCTACACCTTC. As protein: CASSVRDREDGYTF. This chain connects TRBV6-1 to TRBJ1-2; 9 bases agree with TRBD1. J gave up 6 bases and V 4 bases, and 6 bases lay outside the gene matches. This CDR3 is built from 14 residues. Germline-derived CDR1 and CDR2 are MNHNS and SASEGT.

This clone has a single count. The CDR3 sequence is CASSLAARPWPQHF. The CDR3 coding sequence is TGTGCCAGCAGCTTAGCGGCCCGTCCGTGGCCCCAGCATTTT. The chain links TRBV7-8 to TRBJ1-5, with D unclear. CDR1 and CDR2 from the germline V gene are SGHVS and FQNEAQ. The CDR3 totals 14 residues. The V gene lost 0 bases and the J gene lost 9 bases, with 12 bases spanning the gap.

The chain uses TRBV28 and TRBJ1-1, with D unclear. Trimming stripped 4 bases from V and 7 bases from J, with 10 bases between. This CDR3 is built from 12 residues. From germline, CDR1 is MDHEN and CDR2 SYDVKM. The CDR3 bases are TGTGCCAGCAGTTCATTTCCTATTGAAGCTTTCTTT. It codes for CASSSFPIEAFF.

The rearrangement uses TRBV7-9 and TRBJ1-1; 12 nucleotides agree with TRBD1. Germline V gives CDR1 SEHNR, CDR2 FQNEAQ (reference sequence). CDR3 size: 18 residues. The J segment lost 5 bases and the V segment lost 5 bases, leaving 15 bases of the junction unmatched. The CDR3 region is CASSVRDRGQLRGTEAFF. The CDR3 nucleotides read TGTGCCAGCAGCGTGCGGGACAGGGGGCAGTTGAGGGGAACTGAAGCTTTCTTT.